The entry below gives a single TCR beta chain sequence along with its context. The entry originates in a study of Tregs in tolerant kidney transplant recipients. Study at large: The nonmyeloablative bone marrow transplants came from related graft donors, with transient mixed chimerism.

Measured with immunoSEQ multiplex PCR; TCRdb has only the in-frame clones, and not every one. In the table there are about 94,000 clones, roughly 93% of which are singletons. The length of the CDR3 is 14 residues. Looked up from germline, CDR1 is SEHNR and CDR2 is FQNEAQ (reference sequence). Unmatched junction bases numbered 7, after V lost 4 bases and J lost 9 bases. The sample was CD4+ T cells from blood, taken before the transplant. The receptor comes from a human donor who received a combined kidney and bone marrow transplant. The rearrangement links TRBV7-9 to TRBJ2-1; 9 bases map to TRBD1. The CDR3 coding sequence is TGTGCCAGCAGCTACCGGACAGGGGAGGGTGAGCAGTTCTTC. As protein: CASSYRTGEGEQFF.